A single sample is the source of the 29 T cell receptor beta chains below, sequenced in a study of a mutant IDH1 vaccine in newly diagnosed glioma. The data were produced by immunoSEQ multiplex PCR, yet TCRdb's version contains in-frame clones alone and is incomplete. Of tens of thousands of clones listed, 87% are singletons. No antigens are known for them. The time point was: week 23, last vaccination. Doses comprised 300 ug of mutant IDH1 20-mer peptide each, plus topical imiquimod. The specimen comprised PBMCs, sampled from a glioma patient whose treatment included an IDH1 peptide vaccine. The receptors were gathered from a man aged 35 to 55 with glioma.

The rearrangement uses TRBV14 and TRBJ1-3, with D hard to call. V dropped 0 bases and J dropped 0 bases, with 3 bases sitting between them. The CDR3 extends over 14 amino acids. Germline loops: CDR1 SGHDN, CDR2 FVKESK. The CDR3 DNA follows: TGTGCCAGCAGCCAAGACCACTCTGGAAACACCATATATTTT. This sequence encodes CASSQDHSGNTIYF.

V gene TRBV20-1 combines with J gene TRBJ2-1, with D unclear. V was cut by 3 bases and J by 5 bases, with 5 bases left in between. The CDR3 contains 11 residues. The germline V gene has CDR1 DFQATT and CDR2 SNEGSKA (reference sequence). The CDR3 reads CSASGHNEQFF. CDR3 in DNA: TGCAGTGCTAGTGGGCACAATGAGCAGTTCTTC.

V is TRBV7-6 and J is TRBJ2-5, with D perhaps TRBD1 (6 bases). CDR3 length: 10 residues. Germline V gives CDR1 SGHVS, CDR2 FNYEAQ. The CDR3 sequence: CATGRETQYF. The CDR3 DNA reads TGTGCTACAGGGCGTGAGACCCAGTACTTC.

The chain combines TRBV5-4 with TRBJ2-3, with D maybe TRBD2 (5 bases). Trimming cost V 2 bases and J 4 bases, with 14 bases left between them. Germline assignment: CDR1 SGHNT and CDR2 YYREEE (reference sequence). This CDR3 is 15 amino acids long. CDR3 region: CASSFGLPGSDTQYF. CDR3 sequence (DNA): TGTGCCAGCAGCTTCGGCCTACCGGGATCAGATACGCAGTATTTT.

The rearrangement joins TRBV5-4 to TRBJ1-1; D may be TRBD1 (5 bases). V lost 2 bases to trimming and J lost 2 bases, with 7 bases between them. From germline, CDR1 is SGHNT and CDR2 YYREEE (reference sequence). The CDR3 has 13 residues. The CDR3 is CASSFDSNTEAFF. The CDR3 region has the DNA TGTGCCAGCAGCTTTGACAGTAACACTGAAGCTTTCTTT.

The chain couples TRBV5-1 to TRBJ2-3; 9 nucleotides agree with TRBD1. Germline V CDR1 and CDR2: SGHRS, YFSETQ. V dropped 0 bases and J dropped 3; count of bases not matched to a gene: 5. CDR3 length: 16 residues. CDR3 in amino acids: CASSLVTGGMTDTQYF. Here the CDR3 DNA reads TGCGCCAGCAGCTTGGTAACAGGGGGCATGACAGATACGCAGTATTTT.

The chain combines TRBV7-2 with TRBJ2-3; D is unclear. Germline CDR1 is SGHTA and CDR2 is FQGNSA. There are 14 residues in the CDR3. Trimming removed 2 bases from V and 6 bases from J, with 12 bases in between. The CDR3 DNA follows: TGTGCCAGCAGCTTAAAGACTGGTCGGGATACGCAGTATTTT. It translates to CASSLKTGRDTQYF.

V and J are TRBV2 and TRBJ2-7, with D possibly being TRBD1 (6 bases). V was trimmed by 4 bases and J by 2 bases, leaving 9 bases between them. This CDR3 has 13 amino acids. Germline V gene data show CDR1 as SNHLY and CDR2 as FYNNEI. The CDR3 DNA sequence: TGTGCCAGCAGTGCAGGACAGACCTACGAGCAGTACTTC. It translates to CASSAGQTYEQYF.

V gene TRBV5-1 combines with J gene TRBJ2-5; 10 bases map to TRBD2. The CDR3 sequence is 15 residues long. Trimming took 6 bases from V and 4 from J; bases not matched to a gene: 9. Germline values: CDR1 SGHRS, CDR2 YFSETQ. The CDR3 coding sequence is TGCGCCAGCACTCTAGCGGGAGTAGTGGGAGAGACCCAGTACTTC. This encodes CASTLAGVVGETQYF.

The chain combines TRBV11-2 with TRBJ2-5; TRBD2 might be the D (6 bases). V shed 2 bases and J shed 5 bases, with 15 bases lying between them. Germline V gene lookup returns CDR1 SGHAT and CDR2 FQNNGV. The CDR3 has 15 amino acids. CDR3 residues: CASSLQGPAGETQYF. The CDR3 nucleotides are TGTGCCAGCAGCTTACAGGGCCCGGCGGGGGAGACCCAGTACTTC. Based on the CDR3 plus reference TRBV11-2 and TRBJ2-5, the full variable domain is EAGVAQSPRYKIIEKRQSVAFWCNPISGHATLYWYQQILGQGPKLLIQFQNNGVVDDSQLPKDRFSAERLKGVDSTLKIQPAKLEDSAVYLCASSLQGPAGETQYFGPGTRLLVL.

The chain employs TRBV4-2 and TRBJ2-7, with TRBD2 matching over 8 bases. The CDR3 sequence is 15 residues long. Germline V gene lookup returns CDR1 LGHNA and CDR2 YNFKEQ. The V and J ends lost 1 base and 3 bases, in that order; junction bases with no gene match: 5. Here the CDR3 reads CASSQVTGGGYEQYF. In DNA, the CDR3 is TGTGCCAGCAGCCAAGTAACGGGAGGGGGCTACGAGCAGTACTTC.

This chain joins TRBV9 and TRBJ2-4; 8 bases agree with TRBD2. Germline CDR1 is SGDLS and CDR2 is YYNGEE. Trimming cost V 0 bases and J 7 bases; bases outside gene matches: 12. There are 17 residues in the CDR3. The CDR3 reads CASSVGNSGIRANIQYF. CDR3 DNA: TGTGCCAGCAGCGTAGGAAATAGCGGGATCAGGGCGAACATTCAGTACTTC.

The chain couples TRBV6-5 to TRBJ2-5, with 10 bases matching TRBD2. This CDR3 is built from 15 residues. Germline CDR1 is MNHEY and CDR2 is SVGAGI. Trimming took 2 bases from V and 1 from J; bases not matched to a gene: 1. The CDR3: CASSYGLAAQETQYF. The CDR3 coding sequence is TGTGCCAGCAGTTACGGACTAGCGGCCCAAGAGACCCAGTACTTC.

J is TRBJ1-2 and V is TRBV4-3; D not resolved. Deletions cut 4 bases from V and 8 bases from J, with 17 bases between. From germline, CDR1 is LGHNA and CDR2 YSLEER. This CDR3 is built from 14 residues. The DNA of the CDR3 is TGCGCCAGCAGCCCCCAACTCATATATGGAGGCTACACCTTC. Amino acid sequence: CASSPQLIYGGYTF.

The CDR3 nucleotides read TGTGCCAGCTCACCATTCACGGCAACTAATGAAAAACTGTTTTTT. Translated, it gives CASSPFTATNEKLFF. The chain carries TRBV18 and TRBJ1-4; D unresolved. Between the trimmed V and J ends, which lost 2 bases and 0 bases, there was a span of 7 bases. The germline V gene encodes CDR1 KGHSH and CDR2 LQKENI. The CDR3 has 15 amino acids.

The CDR3 loop is CSARVEFGTFF. CDR3 sequence (DNA): TGCAGTGCTAGAGTCGAGTTTGGGACTTTCTTT. The chain combines TRBV20-1 with TRBJ1-1; D is ambiguous. CDR1 DFQATT and CDR2 SNEGSKA come from the germline V gene (reference sequence). V was cut by 1 base and J by 12 bases, with 12 bases left in between. The CDR3 is made up of 11 amino acids.

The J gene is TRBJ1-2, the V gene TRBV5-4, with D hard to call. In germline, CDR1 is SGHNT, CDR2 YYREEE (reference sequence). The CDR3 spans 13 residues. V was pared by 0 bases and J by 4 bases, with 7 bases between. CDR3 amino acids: CASSLVEGYGYTF. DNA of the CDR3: TGTGCCAGCAGCTTGGTTGAGGGCTATGGCTACACCTTC.

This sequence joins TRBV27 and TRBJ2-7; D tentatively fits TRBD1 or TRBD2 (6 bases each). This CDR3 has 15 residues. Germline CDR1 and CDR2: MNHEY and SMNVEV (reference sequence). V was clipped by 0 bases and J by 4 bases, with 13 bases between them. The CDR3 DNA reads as TGTGCCAGCAGTTTATCGTGGGGGGCCGGGTACGAGCAGTACTTC. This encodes CASSLSWGAGYEQYF.

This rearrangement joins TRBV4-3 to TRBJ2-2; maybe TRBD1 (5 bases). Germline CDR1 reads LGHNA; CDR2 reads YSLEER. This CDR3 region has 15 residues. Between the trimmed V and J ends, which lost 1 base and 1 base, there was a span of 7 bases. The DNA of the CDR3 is TGCGCCAGCAGCCAAGGGACACTGAACACCGGGGAGCTGTTTTTT. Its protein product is CASSQGTLNTGELFF.

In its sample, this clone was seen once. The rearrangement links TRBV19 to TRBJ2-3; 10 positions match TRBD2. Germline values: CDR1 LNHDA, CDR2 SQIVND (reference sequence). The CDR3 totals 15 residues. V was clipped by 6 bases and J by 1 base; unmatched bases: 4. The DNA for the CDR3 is TGTGCCAGTAGGAATCTAGCGGGAGGCACAGATACGCAGTATTTT. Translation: CASRNLAGGTDTQYF.

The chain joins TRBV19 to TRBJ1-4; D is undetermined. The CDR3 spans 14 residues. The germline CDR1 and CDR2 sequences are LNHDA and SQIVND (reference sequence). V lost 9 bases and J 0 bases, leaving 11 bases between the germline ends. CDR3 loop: CASKRGATNEKLFF. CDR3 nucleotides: TGTGCCAGCAAGCGTGGGGCAACTAATGAAAAACTGTTTTTT.

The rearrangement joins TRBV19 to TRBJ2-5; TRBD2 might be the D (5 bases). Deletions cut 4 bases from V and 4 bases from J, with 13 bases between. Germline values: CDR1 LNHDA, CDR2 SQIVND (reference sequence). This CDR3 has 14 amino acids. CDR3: CASSRGEGVETQYF. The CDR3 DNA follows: TGTGCCAGTAGTAGAGGTGAGGGAGTAGAGACCCAGTACTTC.

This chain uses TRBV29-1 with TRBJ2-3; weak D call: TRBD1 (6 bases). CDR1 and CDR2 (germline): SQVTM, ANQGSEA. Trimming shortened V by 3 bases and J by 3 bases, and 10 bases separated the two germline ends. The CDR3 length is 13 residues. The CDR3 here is CSVDPGATDTQYF. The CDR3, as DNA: TGCAGCGTTGATCCAGGGGCGACAGATACGCAGTATTTT.

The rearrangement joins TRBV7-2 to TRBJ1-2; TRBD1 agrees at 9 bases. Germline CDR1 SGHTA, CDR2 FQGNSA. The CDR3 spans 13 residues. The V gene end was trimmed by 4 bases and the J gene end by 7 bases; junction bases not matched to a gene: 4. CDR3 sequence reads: CASSSGTGFGYTF. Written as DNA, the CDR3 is TGTGCCAGCAGCTCCGGGACAGGGTTTGGCTACACCTTC.

CDR3 coding DNA: TGTGCCAGCTCACTTACAAGGGTGGAGGGAGAGACCCAGTACTTC. It translates to CASSLTRVEGETQYF. The chain links TRBV18 to TRBJ2-5; D might be TRBD2 (6 bases). The CDR3 has 15 residues. V lost 4 bases and J 4 bases, leaving 16 bases between the germline ends. Germline values: CDR1 KGHSH, CDR2 LQKENI.

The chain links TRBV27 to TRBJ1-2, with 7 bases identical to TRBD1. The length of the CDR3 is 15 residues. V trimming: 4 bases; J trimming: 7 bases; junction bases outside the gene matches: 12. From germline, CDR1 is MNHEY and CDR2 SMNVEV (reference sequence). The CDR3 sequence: CASSSQTGWTGGYTF. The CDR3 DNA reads TGTGCCAGCAGTTCCCAGACAGGGTGGACTGGTGGCTACACCTTC.

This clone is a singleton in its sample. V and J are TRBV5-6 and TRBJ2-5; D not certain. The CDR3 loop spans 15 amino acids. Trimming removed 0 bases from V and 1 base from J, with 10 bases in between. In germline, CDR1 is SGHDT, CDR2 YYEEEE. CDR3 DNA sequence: TGTGCCAGCAGCTTGGTTCTTCCGCTCCAAGAGACCCAGTACTTC. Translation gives CASSLVLPLQETQYF.

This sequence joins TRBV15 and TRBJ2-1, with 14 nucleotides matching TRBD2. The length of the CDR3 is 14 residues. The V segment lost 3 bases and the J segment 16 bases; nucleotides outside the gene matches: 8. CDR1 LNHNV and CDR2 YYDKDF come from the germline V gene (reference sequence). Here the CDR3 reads CATSRGGTSGSFFF. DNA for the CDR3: TGTGCCACCAGCAGGGGCGGGACTAGCGGGAGTTTTTTCTTC.

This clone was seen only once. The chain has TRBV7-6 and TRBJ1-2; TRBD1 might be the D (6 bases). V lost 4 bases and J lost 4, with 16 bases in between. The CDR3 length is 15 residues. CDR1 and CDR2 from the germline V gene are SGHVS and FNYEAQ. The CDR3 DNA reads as TGTGCCAGCAGCTCCCCAGGGGCGCTAGGCTATGGCTACACCTTC. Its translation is CASSSPGALGYGYTF.